These 15 T cell receptor beta chains share one sample of origin, sequenced in a study of glioma-infiltrating T cells. The iRepertoire nested amplicon-rescue multiplex PCR amplified TCR alpha and beta CDR3s from RNA. Each CDR3 protein gets one entry after TCRdb re-called the multiplex PCR reads with MiXCR. The table has roughly 350,000 distinct CDR3 sequences, 41% seen once. The sample consisted of glioma tissue, nonneoplastic brain tissue, or PBMCs (not recorded which). All receptors derive from a human donor with low-grade glioma or glioblastoma, undergoing nonglioma brain surgery, or in good health (not recorded which).

The CDR3 reads CASSLGTSGSSYEQYF. The CDR3 nucleotides read TGTGCCAGCAGTTTGGGGACTAGCGGGAGCTCCTACGAGCAGTACTTC. The J gene is TRBJ2-7, the V gene TRBV27; the match to TRBD2 covers 14 bases. Germline assignment: CDR1 MNHEY and CDR2 SMNVEV (reference sequence). The CDR3 runs to 16 residues. The junction had 1 base not matched to a gene; V was cut back by 3 bases and J by 0 bases.

This clonotype was observed at least ten times. The V call is TRBV6-6, the J call TRBJ2-7, with a weak D call TRBD1 (6 bases). Germline V gene sequence: CDR1 MNHNY, CDR2 SVGAGI (reference sequence). V lost 0 bases to trimming and J lost 6 bases, with 21 bases between them. CDR3 length: 17 amino acids. The CDR3 DNA sequence: TGTGCCAGCAGTTACTCAATCCCCCCGGCCCAGGGGAGCGAGCAGTACTTC. Amino acid sequence: CASSYSIPPAQGSEQYF.

The rearrangement uses TRBV15 and TRBJ2-1; D is ambiguous. V shed 0 bases and J shed 6 bases, with 12 bases lying between them. CDR3 length: 15 amino acids. CDR1 and CDR2 from the germline V gene are LNHNV and YYDKDF (reference sequence). Here the CDR3 reads CATSRDLRLCNEQFF. The CDR3 DNA sequence: TGTGCCACCAGCAGAGACTTACGACTGTGCAATGAGCAGTTCTTC.

CDR3 in DNA: TGTGCCAGCAGCTTCGGAATAGCGGGAGTGTATCAAGAGACCCAGTACTTC. Protein sequence: CASSFGIAGVYQETQYF. V gene TRBV7-9 combines with J gene TRBJ2-5; the match to TRBD2 covers 9 bases. Trimming at V came to 3 bases and at J to 2 bases, leaving 10 bases not matched to a gene. This CDR3 comprises 17 residues. From germline, CDR1 is SEHNR and CDR2 FQNEAQ (reference sequence).

As for this clonotype: Without the conserved terminal phenylalanine or tryptophan, this CDR3 likely stems from a read error. The J gene is TRBJ2-7, the V gene TRBV28, with 8 bases that match TRBD1. The germline gives CDR1 MDHEN, CDR2 SYDVKM. The CDR3 runs to 14 residues. The trim removed 10 bases at V and 0 bases at J, leaving 8 bases unmatched. Here the CDR3 DNA reads TGTGCCACATATCCGGGACAGGACTCCTACGAGCAGTACTCC. Amino acids: CATYPGQDSYEQYS.

The chain combines TRBV2 with TRBJ2-3; D not resolved. The CDR3 runs to 12 residues. Germline CDR1 reads SNHLY; CDR2 reads FYNNEI. Trimming removed 5 bases at V and 8 bases at J, with 11 bases between. CDR3 loop: CASSTHSFTQYF. Written as DNA, the CDR3 is TGTGCCAGCAGTACACACAGTTTTACGCAGTATTTT.

With respect to this clonotype: Germline is not matched at one junction end, which may reflect a read error. V and J are TRBV18 and TRBJ1-4; 8 bases align to TRBD1. Per germline, CDR1 KGHSH and CDR2 LQKENI. The length of the CDR3 is 13 residues. The CDR3: CASSLSRGRKVFF. The DNA for the CDR3 is TGTGCCAGCTCACTCTCCAGGGGGCGAAAAGTGTTTTTT.

V and J are TRBV2 and TRBJ2-7; 7 positions agree with TRBD2. Germline V CDR1 and CDR2: SNHLY, FYNNEI. CDR3 size: 17 residues. J gave up 0 bases and V 1 base, and 9 bases lay outside the gene matches. The CDR3 here is CASSEVWSGTISYEQYF. CDR3 bases: TGTGCCAGCAGTGAAGTATGGAGCGGGACCATCTCCTACGAGCAGTACTTC.

This clonotype was detected ten times or more. The gene calls are TRBV6-1 and TRBJ2-3, with TRBD2 matching 8 bases. CDR1 is MNHNS, CDR2 SASEGT, per germline. J lost 0 bases, V lost 6 bases, and 2 bases had no gene match. This CDR3 is built from 14 residues. CDR3 nucleotide sequence: TGTGCCAGCAGCCAGCGGGAGAGCACAGATACGCAGTATTTT. As protein: CASSQRESTDTQYF.

This clonotype has a handful of counts. V gene TRBV28 combines with J gene TRBJ2-7, with D perhaps TRBD2 (6 bases). Trimming left V 6 bases short and J 5 bases short, with 23 bases between. Per germline, CDR1 MDHEN and CDR2 SYDVKM. CDR3 length equals 16 residues. The DNA of the CDR3 is TGTGCCAGCAGCATACAGACTAGACAGAGAGGTAACGAGCAGTACTTC. The encoded protein is CASSIQTRQRGNEQYF.

This clonotype appeared many times. The J gene is TRBJ1-2, the V gene TRBV7-2; D remains ambiguous. The CDR3 sequence is 14 residues long. Trimming cost V 1 base and J 4 bases, with 10 bases left between them. Germline V gene data show CDR1 as SGHTA and CDR2 as FQGNSA. For the CDR3, the DNA is TGTGCCAGCAGCTTAGGAAGAAACTCCTATGGCTACACCTTC. The encoded protein is CASSLGRNSYGYTF.

Here the CDR3 reads CSASWGGPENIQYF. CDR3 DNA: TGCAGTGCTAGTTGGGGAGGGCCGGAAAACATTCAGTACTTC. V is TRBV20-1 and J is TRBJ2-4; the match to TRBD2 covers 7 bases. Germline lookup yields CDR1 DFQATT and CDR2 SNEGSKA (reference sequence). V trimming: 3 bases; J trimming: 5 bases; junction bases outside the gene matches: 7. This CDR3 region has 14 residues.

The chain is built from TRBV11-1 and TRBJ2-3; D not certain. Trimming removed 5 bases at V and 7 bases at J, with 16 bases between. Germline CDR1 is SGHAT and CDR2 is FQDESV (reference sequence). This CDR3 has 14 residues. The CDR3 DNA is TGTGCCAGCAGCATCCCTACCGAGCCAAATACGCAGTATTTT. It yields the protein CASSIPTEPNTQYF.

A few counts support this clonotype. The chain uses TRBV20-1 and TRBJ1-1, with a possible D match to TRBD1 (5 bases). CDR3 size: 14 residues. CDR1 is DFQATT, CDR2 SNEGSKA, per germline (reference sequence). V was clipped by 2 bases and J by 4 bases, with 14 bases between them. The CDR3 loop reads CSARRFRGTTEAFF. The CDR3 DNA sequence: TGCAGTGCTAGAAGGTTTCGGGGGACCACTGAAGCTTTCTTT.

This clonotype was observed a few times. The V call is TRBV6-7, the J call TRBJ2-1; D may be TRBD2 (5 bases). TRBV6-7 is marked as an open reading frame, function uncertain. Trimming pared 6 bases from V and 0 bases from J, leaving 15 bases between. The length of the CDR3 is 16 residues. The CDR3: CASRRGRAVSYNEQFF. CDR3 DNA: TGTGCCAGCAGGCGTGGGAGAGCGGTCTCCTACAATGAGCAGTTCTTC.